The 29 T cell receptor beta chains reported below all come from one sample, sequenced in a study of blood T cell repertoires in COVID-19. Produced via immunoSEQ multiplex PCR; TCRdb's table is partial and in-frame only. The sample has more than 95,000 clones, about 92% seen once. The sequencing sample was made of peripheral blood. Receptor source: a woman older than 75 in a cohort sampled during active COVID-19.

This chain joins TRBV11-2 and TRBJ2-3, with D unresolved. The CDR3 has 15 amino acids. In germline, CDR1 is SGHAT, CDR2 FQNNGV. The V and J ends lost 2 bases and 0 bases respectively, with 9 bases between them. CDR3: CASSLNTQSTDTQYF. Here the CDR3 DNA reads TGTGCCAGCAGCTTAAACACCCAGAGCACAGATACGCAGTATTTT.

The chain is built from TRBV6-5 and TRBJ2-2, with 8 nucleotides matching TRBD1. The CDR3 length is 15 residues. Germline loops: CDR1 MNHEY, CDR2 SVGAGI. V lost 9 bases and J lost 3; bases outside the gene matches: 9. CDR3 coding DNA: TGTGCCAGAATAGGGGGACAGGTGCACACCGGGGAGCTGTTTTTT. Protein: CARIGGQVHTGELFF.

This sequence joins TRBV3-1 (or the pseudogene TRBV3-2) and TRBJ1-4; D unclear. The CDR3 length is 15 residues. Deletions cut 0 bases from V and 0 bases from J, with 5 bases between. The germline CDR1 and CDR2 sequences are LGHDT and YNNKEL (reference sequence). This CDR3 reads CASSQDLATNEKLFF. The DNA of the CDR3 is TGTGCCAGCAGCCAAGATCTAGCAACTAATGAAAAACTGTTTTTT.

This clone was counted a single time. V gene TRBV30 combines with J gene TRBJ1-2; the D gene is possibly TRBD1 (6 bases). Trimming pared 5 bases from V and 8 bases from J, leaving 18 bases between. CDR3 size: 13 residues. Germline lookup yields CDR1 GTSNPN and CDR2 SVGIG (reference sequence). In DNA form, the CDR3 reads TGTGCCTGGGGACCTACAGGGTCCGGGGGCTACACCTTC. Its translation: CAWGPTGSGGYTF.

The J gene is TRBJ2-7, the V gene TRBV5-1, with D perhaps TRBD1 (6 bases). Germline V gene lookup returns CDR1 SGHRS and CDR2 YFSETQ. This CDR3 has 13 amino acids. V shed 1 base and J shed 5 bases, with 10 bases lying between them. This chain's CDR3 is CASSLWAGDEQYF. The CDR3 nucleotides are TGCGCCAGCAGCTTGTGGGCAGGGGACGAGCAGTACTTC.

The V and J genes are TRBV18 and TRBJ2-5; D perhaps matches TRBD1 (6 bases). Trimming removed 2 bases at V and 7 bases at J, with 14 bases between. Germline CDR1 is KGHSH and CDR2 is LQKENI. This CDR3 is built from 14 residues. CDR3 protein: CASSPSTGSGTQYF. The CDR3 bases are TGTGCCAGCTCACCATCCACAGGGAGTGGGACCCAGTACTTC.

The CDR3 bases are TGTGCCAGTGGGGACAGGGGGCCCCCCTACGAGCAGTACTTC. It yields the protein CASGDRGPPYEQYF. V usage is TRBV19 and J usage is TRBJ2-7; 12 bases fit TRBD1. This CDR3 has 14 amino acids. Germline values: CDR1 LNHDA, CDR2 SQIVND (reference sequence). V lost 8 bases, J lost 2 bases, and 4 bases stayed unmatched.

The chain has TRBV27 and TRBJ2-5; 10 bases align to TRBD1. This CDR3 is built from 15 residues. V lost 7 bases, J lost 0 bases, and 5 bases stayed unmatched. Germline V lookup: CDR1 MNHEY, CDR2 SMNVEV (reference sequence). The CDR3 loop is CASISGTGDQETQYF. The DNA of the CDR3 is TGTGCCAGCATCTCCGGGACAGGGGACCAAGAGACCCAGTACTTC.

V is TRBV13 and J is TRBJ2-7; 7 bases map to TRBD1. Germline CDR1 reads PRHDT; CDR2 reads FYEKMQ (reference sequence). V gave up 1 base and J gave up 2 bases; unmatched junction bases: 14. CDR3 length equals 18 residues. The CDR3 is CASSLDVQRSQGTYEQYF. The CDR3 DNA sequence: TGTGCCAGCAGCTTAGACGTACAACGGTCACAGGGGACCTACGAGCAGTACTTC.

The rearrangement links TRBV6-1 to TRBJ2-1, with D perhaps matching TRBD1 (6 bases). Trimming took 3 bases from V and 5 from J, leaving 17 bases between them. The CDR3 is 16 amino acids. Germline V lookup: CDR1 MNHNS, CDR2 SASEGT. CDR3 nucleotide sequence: TGTGCCAGCAGTGACCAGGGCACAGGGCTCAACAATGAGCAGTTCTTC. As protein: CASSDQGTGLNNEQFF.

CDR3 coding DNA: TGTGCCAGCCGACAACAGAGCTCCTACGAGCAGTACTTC. Translation gives CASRQQSSYEQYF. This chain joins TRBV6-6 and TRBJ2-7, with no clear D. Germline values: CDR1 MNHNY, CDR2 SVGAGI (reference sequence). V lost 8 bases, J lost 0 bases, and 11 bases lay in between. The CDR3 totals 13 residues.

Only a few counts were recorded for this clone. CDR3 residues: CASSQGQATNEKLFF. The CDR3 DNA reads as TGCGCCAGCAGCCAGGGACAGGCAACTAATGAAAAACTGTTTTTT. This rearrangement joins TRBV5-1 to TRBJ1-4; TRBD1 matches at 8 bases. Trimming at V came to 4 bases and at J to 0 bases, leaving 2 bases not matched to a gene. The CDR3 length is 15 residues. Germline V gives CDR1 SGHRS, CDR2 YFSETQ. The full variable domain, with the rest looked up from reference TRBV5-1 and TRBJ1-4, is KAGVTQTPRYLIKTRGQQVTLSCSPISGHRSVSWYQQTPGQGLQFLFEYFSETQRNKGNFPGRFSGRQFSNSRSEMNVSTLELGDSALYLCASSQGQATNEKLFFGSGTQLSVL.

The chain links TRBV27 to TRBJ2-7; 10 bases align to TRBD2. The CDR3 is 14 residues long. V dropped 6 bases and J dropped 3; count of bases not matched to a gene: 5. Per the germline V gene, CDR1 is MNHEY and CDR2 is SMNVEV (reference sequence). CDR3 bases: TGTGCCAGCAGCCCGAGGACTAGCGGCTACGAGCAGTACTTC. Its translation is CASSPRTSGYEQYF.

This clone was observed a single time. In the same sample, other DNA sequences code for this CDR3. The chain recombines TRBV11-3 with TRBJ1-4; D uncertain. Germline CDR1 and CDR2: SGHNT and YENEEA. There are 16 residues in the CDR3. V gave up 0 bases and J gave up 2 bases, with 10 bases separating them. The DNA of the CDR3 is TGTGCCAGCAGCTTAGATCGGGCGGGGACTAATGAAAAACTGTTTTTT. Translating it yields CASSLDRAGTNEKLFF.

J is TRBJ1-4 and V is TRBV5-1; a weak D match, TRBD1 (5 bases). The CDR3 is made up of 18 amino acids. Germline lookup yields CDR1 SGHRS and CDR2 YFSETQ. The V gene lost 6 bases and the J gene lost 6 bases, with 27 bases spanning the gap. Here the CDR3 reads CASIKTRDWLSIHEKLFF. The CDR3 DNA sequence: TGCGCCAGCATCAAAACCAGGGATTGGCTTTCCATACATGAAAAACTGTTTTTT.

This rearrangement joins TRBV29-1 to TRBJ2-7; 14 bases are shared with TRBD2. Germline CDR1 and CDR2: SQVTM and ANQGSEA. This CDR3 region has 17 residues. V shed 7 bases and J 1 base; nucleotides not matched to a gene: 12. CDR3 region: CSAKGTSGGLRSYEQYF. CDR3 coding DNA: TGCAGCGCAAAAGGGACTAGCGGGGGTCTCCGTTCCTACGAGCAGTACTTC.

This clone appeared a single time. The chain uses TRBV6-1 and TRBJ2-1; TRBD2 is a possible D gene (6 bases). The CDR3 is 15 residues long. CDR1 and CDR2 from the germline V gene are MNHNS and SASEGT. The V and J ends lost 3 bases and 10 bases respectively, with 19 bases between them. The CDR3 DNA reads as TGTGCCAGCAGTGAGGATTCGGCTAGCGCCAGGGAGCAGTTCTTC. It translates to CASSEDSASAREQFF.

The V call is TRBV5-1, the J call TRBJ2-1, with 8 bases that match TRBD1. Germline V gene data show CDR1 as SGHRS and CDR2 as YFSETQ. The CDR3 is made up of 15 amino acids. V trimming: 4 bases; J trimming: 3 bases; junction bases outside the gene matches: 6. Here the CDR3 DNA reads TGCGCCAGCAGCCAGACGACAGGGGTCTACAATGAGCAGTTCTTC. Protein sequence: CASSQTTGVYNEQFF.

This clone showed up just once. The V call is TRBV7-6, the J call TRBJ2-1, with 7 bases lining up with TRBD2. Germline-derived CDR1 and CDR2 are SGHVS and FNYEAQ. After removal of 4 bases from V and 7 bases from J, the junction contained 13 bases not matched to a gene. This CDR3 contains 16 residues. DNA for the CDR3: TGTGCCAGCAGCTCCTATCACAGCGGGGCGGGGAATGAGCAGTTCTTC. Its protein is CASSSYHSGAGNEQFF.

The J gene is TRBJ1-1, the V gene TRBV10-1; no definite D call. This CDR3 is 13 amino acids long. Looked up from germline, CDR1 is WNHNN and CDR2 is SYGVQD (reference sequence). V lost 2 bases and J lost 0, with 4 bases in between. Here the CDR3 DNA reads TGCGCCAGCAGTGAGGAGGTGAACACTGAAGCTTTCTTT. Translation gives CASSEEVNTEAFF.

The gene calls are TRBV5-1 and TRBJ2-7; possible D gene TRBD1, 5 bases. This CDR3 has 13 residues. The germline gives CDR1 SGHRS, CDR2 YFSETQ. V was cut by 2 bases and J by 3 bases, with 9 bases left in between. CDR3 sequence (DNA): TGCGCCAGCAGCTTAAGGACAAACTACGAGCAGTACTTC. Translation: CASSLRTNYEQYF.

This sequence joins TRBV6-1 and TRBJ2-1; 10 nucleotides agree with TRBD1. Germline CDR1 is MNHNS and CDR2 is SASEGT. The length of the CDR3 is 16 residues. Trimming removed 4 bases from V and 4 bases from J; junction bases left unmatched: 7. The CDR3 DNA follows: TGTGCCAGCAGTGTTTCCCGGGACAGGGGATACAATGAGCAGTTCTTC. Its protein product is CASSVSRDRGYNEQFF.

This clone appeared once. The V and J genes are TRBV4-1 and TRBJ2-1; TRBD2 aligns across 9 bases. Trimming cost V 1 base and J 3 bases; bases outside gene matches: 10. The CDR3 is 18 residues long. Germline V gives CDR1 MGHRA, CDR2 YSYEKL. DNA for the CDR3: TGCGCCAGCAGCCAAGGATCCCAGGCGGGGGGGCACTACAATGAGCAGTTCTTC. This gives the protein CASSQGSQAGGHYNEQFF.

The CDR3 spells CASRPLSLNIQYF. Written as DNA, the CDR3 is TGTGCCAGCAGACCACTAAGCTTAAACATTCAGTACTTC. The chain links TRBV7-9 to TRBJ2-4; D ambiguous. Germline V gives CDR1 SEHNR, CDR2 FQNEAQ (reference sequence). CDR3 length: 13 amino acids. V was shortened by 6 bases and J by 6 bases, with 12 bases between the two germline ends.

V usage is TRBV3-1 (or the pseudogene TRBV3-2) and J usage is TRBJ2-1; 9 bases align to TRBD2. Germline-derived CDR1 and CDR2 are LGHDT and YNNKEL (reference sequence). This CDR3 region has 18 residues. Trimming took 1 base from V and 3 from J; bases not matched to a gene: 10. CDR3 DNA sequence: TGTGCCAGCAGCCAAGGCCTCGGGGCGGGGGGGAACTACAATGAGCAGTTCTTC. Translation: CASSQGLGAGGNYNEQFF.

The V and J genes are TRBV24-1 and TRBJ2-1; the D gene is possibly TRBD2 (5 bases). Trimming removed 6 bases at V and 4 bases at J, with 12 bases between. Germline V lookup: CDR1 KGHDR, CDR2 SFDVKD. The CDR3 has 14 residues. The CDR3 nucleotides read TGTGCCACCAGTTTAGGACTCTCATACAATGAGCAGTTCTTC. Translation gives CATSLGLSYNEQFF.

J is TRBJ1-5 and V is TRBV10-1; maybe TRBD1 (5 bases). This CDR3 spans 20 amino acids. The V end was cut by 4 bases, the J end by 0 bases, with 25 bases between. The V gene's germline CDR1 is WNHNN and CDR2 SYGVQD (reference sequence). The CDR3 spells CASSAARTGRKVNSNQPQHF. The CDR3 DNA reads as TGCGCCAGCAGTGCGGCCCGTACAGGCCGGAAAGTTAATAGCAATCAGCCCCAGCATTTT.

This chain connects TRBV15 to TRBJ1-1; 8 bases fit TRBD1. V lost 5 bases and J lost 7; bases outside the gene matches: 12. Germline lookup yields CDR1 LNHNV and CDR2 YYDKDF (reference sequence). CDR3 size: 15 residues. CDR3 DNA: TGTGCCACCAGCCGCCGGACAGGGAGGCCCGGTGAAGCTTTCTTT. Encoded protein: CATSRRTGRPGEAFF.

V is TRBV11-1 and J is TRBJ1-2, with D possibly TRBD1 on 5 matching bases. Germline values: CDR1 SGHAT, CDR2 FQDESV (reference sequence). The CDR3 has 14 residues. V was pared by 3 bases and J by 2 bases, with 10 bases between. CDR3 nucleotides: TGTGCCAGCAGCTTCGGGACTGCGAACTATGGCTACACCTTC. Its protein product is CASSFGTANYGYTF.